A selection of T cell receptor beta chains follows, all from one sample in a study of T cell responses to AZD1222 COVID-19 vaccine. Sequenced by immunoSEQ multiplex PCR; TCRdb stores in-frame clones only, minus some. The sample has 150,000 to 200,000 clones; roughly nine tenths are singletons. The starting material was peripheral blood, obtained on day 0 of AZD1222 vaccination. The receptors originated from an adult in good health. CDR3s include the opening cysteine and the closing phenylalanine or tryptophan. Each record gives: CDR3 protein, CDR3 DNA, CDR3 length, clone size, V gene, J gene, D gene. A D gene is named only where the DNA matches it firmly. Size is stated for part of the rows, as once, few or many counts, or as a class when the clone is expanded.

CDR3 protein: CAWSQGDRGSGGNGYTF
CDR3 DNA: TGTGCCTGGAGTCAGGGGGACAGGGGGTCTGGAGGTAATGGCTACACCTTC
CDR3 length: 17
clone size: NA
V gene: TRBV30
J gene: TRBJ1-2
D gene: TRBD1

CDR3 protein: CASSLGVGARGVETQYF
CDR3 DNA: TGTGCCAGCAGCTTAGGTGTGGGGGCCCGAGGGGTTGAGACCCAGTACTTC
CDR3 length: 17
clone size: NA
V gene: TRBV11-2
J gene: TRBJ2-5
D gene: NA

CDR3 protein: CASSLAPREPQHF
CDR3 DNA: TGTGCCAGCAGCTTGGCCCCAAGGGAGCCCCAGCATTTT
CDR3 length: 13
clone size: NA
V gene: TRBV5-5
J gene: TRBJ1-5
D gene: NA

CDR3 protein: CASSLGTGAHSGNTIYF
CDR3 DNA: TGTGCCAGTAGTCTGGGGACAGGCGCACACTCTGGAAACACCATATATTTT
CDR3 length: 17
clone size: NA
V gene: TRBV19
J gene: TRBJ1-3
D gene: TRBD1

CDR3 protein: CASNPQKAGSYEQYF
CDR3 DNA: TGTGCCAGCAACCCTCAAAAAGCGGGGTCTTACGAGCAGTACTTC
CDR3 length: 15
clone size: NA
V gene: TRBV6-2/TRBV6-3
J gene: TRBJ2-7
D gene: TRBD2

CDR3 protein: CASRLRGTDTQYF
CDR3 DNA: TGTGCCAGCAGACTCCGGGGCACAGATACGCAGTATTTT
CDR3 length: 13
clone size: NA
V gene: TRBV12-3/TRBV12-4
J gene: TRBJ2-3
D gene: NA

CDR3 protein: CASSSDRSSGNTIYF
CDR3 DNA: TGTGCCAGCAGCTCGGACAGGAGCTCTGGAAACACCATATATTTT
CDR3 length: 15
clone size: NA
V gene: TRBV7-9
J gene: TRBJ1-3
D gene: TRBD1

CDR3 protein: CASSLMGDEQYF
CDR3 DNA: TGTGCCAGCAGCCTTATGGGGGACGAGCAGTACTTC
CDR3 length: 12
clone size: NA
V gene: TRBV7-8
J gene: TRBJ2-7
D gene: NA

CDR3 protein: CASSGWDTFEAFF
CDR3 DNA: TGTGCCAGCAGCGGATGGGACACCTTTGAAGCTTTCTTT
CDR3 length: 13
clone size: once
V gene: TRBV7-2
J gene: TRBJ1-1
D gene: NA

CDR3 protein: CASSQTDNEQFF
CDR3 DNA: TGTGCCAGCAGCCAAACGGACAATGAGCAGTTCTTC
CDR3 length: 12
clone size: NA
V gene: TRBV3-1/TRBV3-2
J gene: TRBJ2-1
D gene: NA

CDR3 protein: CASSTGQAPGLNYGYTF
CDR3 DNA: TGCGCCAGCAGCACTGGACAGGCCCCCGGGTTGAACTATGGCTACACCTTC
CDR3 length: 17
clone size: NA
V gene: TRBV5-1
J gene: TRBJ1-2
D gene: TRBD1

CDR3 protein: CASRQGQGARDEQFF
CDR3 DNA: TGTGCCAGCAGGCAGGGACAGGGGGCACGGGATGAGCAGTTCTTC
CDR3 length: 15
clone size: NA
V gene: TRBV7-7
J gene: TRBJ2-1
D gene: TRBD1

CDR3 protein: CASRNPRQISFNYGYTF
CDR3 DNA: TGTGCCAGCAGGAACCCCCGACAGATAAGTTTTAACTATGGCTACACCTTC
CDR3 length: 17
clone size: NA
V gene: TRBV2
J gene: TRBJ1-2
D gene: NA

CDR3 protein: CAISEGGPIYEQYF
CDR3 DNA: TGTGCCATCAGTGAAGGGGGCCCCATTTACGAGCAGTACTTC
CDR3 length: 14
clone size: NA
V gene: TRBV10-3
J gene: TRBJ2-7
D gene: TRBD1

CDR3 protein: CASSPQGDYGYTF
CDR3 DNA: TGTGCCAGCTCACCACAGGGAGACTATGGCTACACCTTC
CDR3 length: 13
clone size: NA
V gene: TRBV18
J gene: TRBJ1-2
D gene: NA

CDR3 protein: CASSWGTSGSTDTQYF
CDR3 DNA: TGTGCCAGCAGCTGGGGGACTAGCGGTTCCACAGATACGCAGTATTTT
CDR3 length: 16
clone size: NA
V gene: TRBV5-4
J gene: TRBJ2-3
D gene: TRBD2

CDR3 protein: CATVGGKGEQFF
CDR3 DNA: TGTGCCACCGTGGGGGGGAAGGGTGAGCAGTTCTTC
CDR3 length: 12
clone size: once
V gene: TRBV12-3/TRBV12-4
J gene: TRBJ2-1
D gene: TRBD2

CDR3 protein: CSVVYSGTRSYEQYF
CDR3 DNA: TGCAGCGTTGTTTACTCCGGGACACGCTCCTACGAGCAGTACTTC
CDR3 length: 15
clone size: NA
V gene: TRBV29-1
J gene: TRBJ2-7
D gene: NA

CDR3 protein: CASSVGQPEQYF
CDR3 DNA: TGTGCCAGCAGCGTCGGCCAGCCGGAGCAGTACTTC
CDR3 length: 12
clone size: NA
V gene: TRBV7-9
J gene: TRBJ2-7
D gene: NA

CDR3 protein: CASSFRLVVDTQYF
CDR3 DNA: TGTGCCAGCAGTTTTCGGCTAGTTGTAGATACGCAGTATTTT
CDR3 length: 14
clone size: NA
V gene: TRBV28
J gene: TRBJ2-3
D gene: NA

CDR3 protein: CASSLSGLSADTQYF
CDR3 DNA: TGTGCCAGCAGTCTTTCCGGTTTATCGGCAGATACGCAGTATTTT
CDR3 length: 15
clone size: NA
V gene: TRBV7-2
J gene: TRBJ2-3
D gene: NA

CDR3 protein: CASSSGQGYTEAFF
CDR3 DNA: TGTGCCAGCAGCTCCGGACAGGGATACACTGAAGCTTTCTTT
CDR3 length: 14
clone size: NA
V gene: TRBV5-4
J gene: TRBJ1-1
D gene: TRBD1

CDR3 protein: CASSYFGTGNYGYTF
CDR3 DNA: TGTGCCAGCAGTTATTTCGGGACAGGGAACTATGGCTACACCTTC
CDR3 length: 15
clone size: few
V gene: TRBV6-5
J gene: TRBJ1-2
D gene: TRBD1

CDR3 protein: CASSLEGGPTGNYEQYF
CDR3 DNA: TGTGCCAGCAGCTTAGAGGGGGGGCCTACCGGGAACTACGAGCAGTACTTC
CDR3 length: 17
clone size: NA
V gene: TRBV7-8
J gene: TRBJ2-7
D gene: NA

CDR3 protein: CASSIDSWETQYF
CDR3 DNA: TGTGCCAGTAGTATCGACAGTTGGGAGACCCAGTACTTC
CDR3 length: 13
clone size: NA
V gene: TRBV19
J gene: TRBJ2-5
D gene: NA

CDR3 protein: CASSIPTGTGSNQPQHF
CDR3 DNA: TGTGCCAGTAGTATACCAACCGGGACAGGGAGCAATCAGCCCCAGCATTTT
CDR3 length: 17
clone size: NA
V gene: TRBV19
J gene: TRBJ1-5
D gene: TRBD1

CDR3 protein: CAWRRAEAFF
CDR3 DNA: TGTGCCTGGAGAAGGGCTGAAGCTTTCTTT
CDR3 length: 10
clone size: NA
V gene: TRBV30
J gene: TRBJ1-1
D gene: NA

CDR3 protein: CAISPQVNTEAFF
CDR3 DNA: TGTGCCATCAGTCCTCAGGTGAACACTGAAGCTTTCTTT
CDR3 length: 13
clone size: once
V gene: TRBV10-3
J gene: TRBJ1-1
D gene: NA

CDR3 protein: CASSLTSGASYEQYF
CDR3 DNA: TGTGCCAGCAGCCTCACTAGCGGGGCTTCCTACGAGCAGTACTTC
CDR3 length: 15
clone size: NA
V gene: TRBV3-1/TRBV3-2
J gene: TRBJ2-7
D gene: TRBD2